The 9 T cell receptor beta chains presented below share a single source sample, sequenced in a study of shared clonotypes between healthy human individuals. Sequencing used immunoSEQ multiplex PCR; TCRdb keeps in-frame clones, though not all of them. The sample records approximately 1,500,000 clones, approximately 97% being singletons. The sequenced sample was naive CD4+ T cells sorted from blood. The subset denotes: CD45RA+ positively selected. Receptor source: a man younger than 45 in good health.

The gene calls are TRBV7-9 and TRBJ1-4, with TRBD1 matching over 7 bases. V lost 5 bases and J lost 8; bases outside the gene matches: 5. From germline, CDR1 is SEHNR and CDR2 FQNEAQ (reference sequence). This CDR3 has 13 amino acids. The CDR3 here is CASSQRQGEKLFF. The CDR3 DNA sequence: TGTGCCAGCAGCCAAAGACAGGGCGAAAAACTGTTTTTT. The full variable domain, completed using reference TRBV7-9 and TRBJ1-4, is DTGVSQNPRHKITKRGQNVTFRCDPISEHNRLYWYRQTLGQGPEFLTYFQNEAQLEKSRLLSDRFSAERPKGSFSTLEIQRTEQGDSAMYLCASSQRQGEKLFFGSGTQLSVL.

V and J are TRBV18 and TRBJ2-7; 9 bases are a match to TRBD1. Trimming at V came to 3 bases and at J to 1 base, leaving 4 bases not matched to a gene. CDR1 is KGHSH and CDR2 is LQKENI in the germline V gene. CDR3 length: 15 residues. The CDR3 DNA reads TGTGCCAGCTCACCTCAGGACAGGGGATCCTACGAGCAGTACTTC. The encoded protein is CASSPQDRGSYEQYF. Looking up the rest from reference TRBV18 and TRBJ2-7 gives the full variable domain: NAGVMQNPRHLVRRRGQEARLRCSPMKGHSHVYWYRQLPEEGLKFMVYLQKENIIDESGMPKERFSAEFPKEGPSILRIQQVVRGDSAAYFCASSPQDRGSYEQYFGPGTRLTVT.

This sequence joins TRBV6-6 and TRBJ2-5; D remains unclear. Per the germline V gene, CDR1 is MNHNY and CDR2 is SVGAGI (reference sequence). The CDR3 covers 13 residues. Trimming left V 6 bases short and J 3 bases short, with 11 bases between. CDR3 bases: TGTGCCAGCAGCGGACCTGGCAAAGAGACCCAGTACTTC. Its translation is CASSGPGKETQYF.

This chain joins TRBV30 and TRBJ1-1, with 7 bases matching TRBD1. V gave up 7 bases and J gave up 5 bases; unmatched junction bases: 1. CDR1 is GTSNPN, CDR2 SVGIG, per germline (reference sequence). The length of the CDR3 is 10 residues. The chain's CDR3 is CALTGTEAFF. The CDR3 region has the DNA TGTGCCTTGACAGGGACTGAAGCTTTCTTT.

This clone was found once. Other DNA variants within this sample encode the same CDR3. CDR3 nucleotides: TGCGCCAGCAGCTCTGGGCCCTCCACGGATACGCAGTATTTT. It codes for CASSSGPSTDTQYF. The chain recombines TRBV5-1 with TRBJ2-3; D is unclear. CDR3 length: 14 amino acids. Germline CDR1 is SGHRS and CDR2 is YFSETQ. Trimming took 3 bases from V and 6 from J, leaving 14 bases between them.

The V and J genes are TRBV5-4 and TRBJ2-7, with 7 positions matching TRBD2. The germline V gene has CDR1 SGHNT and CDR2 YYREEE (reference sequence). The CDR3 spans 15 residues. With V trimmed by 1 base and J by 2 bases, 6 bases remained unmatched. The CDR3 DNA follows: TGTGCCAGCAGCTTGCCGGGACTAACCACCTACGAGCAGTACTTC. Protein product: CASSLPGLTTYEQYF.

This clone appeared once. The CDR3 DNA follows: TGTGCCAGTAGTCATGACGGGACCGGGGAGCTGTTTTTT. Encoded protein: CASSHDGTGELFF. The chain recombines TRBV19 with TRBJ2-2; no definite D call. From germline, CDR1 is LNHDA and CDR2 SQIVND (reference sequence). The V and J ends lost 5 bases and 5 bases respectively, with 9 bases between them. CDR3 length: 13 residues.

The V call is TRBV19, the J call TRBJ2-4, with 7 bases that match TRBD2. J lost 14 bases, V lost 1 base, and 5 bases had no gene match. This CDR3 contains 12 residues. Germline V gene lookup returns CDR1 LNHDA and CDR2 SQIVND (reference sequence). CDR3 sequence reads: CASSIVGGTEYF. As DNA, the CDR3 is TGTGCCAGTAGTATAGTGGGAGGGACTGAGTACTTC.

This sequence joins TRBV19 and TRBJ1-1; 9 bases are shared with TRBD1. With 6 bases clipped from V and 5 bases from J, the junction kept 10 bases outside the gene matches. The germline V gene has CDR1 LNHDA and CDR2 SQIVND (reference sequence). The CDR3 covers 15 residues. CDR3 sequence (DNA): TGTGCCAGTAGATCAACAGGGGGCGCGGGGACTGAAGCTTTCTTT. Translating gives CASRSTGGAGTEAFF.